Listed below are T cell receptor beta chains from one sample, sequenced in a study of identical twins. One entry per CDR3 protein, called by TCRdb with MiXCR from the 5' RACE reads. The sample carries approximately 470,000 distinct CDR3 sequences, 13% to 15% recorded once. The sample also formed part of further work on yellow fever vaccine responses in identical twins.

The sample taken for sequencing was CD4+ T cells sorted from blood. These receptors all come from a woman aged 18-29 years in good health. Both conserved end residues are part of each CDR3. A D gene is named only where the DNA matches it firmly. Clone size is given for some rows only: seen once, a few or many times, or a class if the clone is expanded.

TRBV3-1	NA	TRBJ2-2	TRBD2	CASSPATSGGAGTGELFF	TGTGCCAGCAGCCCGGCGACTAGCGGGGGGGCCGGGACCGGGGAGCTGTTTTTT
TRBV12-3/TRBV12-4	NA	TRBJ2-6	NA	CASSPPGKGANVLTF	TGTGCCAGCAGTCCCCCCGGTAAAGGGGCCAACGTCCTGACTTTC
TRBV4-3	few	TRBJ2-1	NA	CASSADSSYNEQFF	TGCGCCAGCAGCGCGGATAGCTCCTACAATGAGCAGTTCTTC
TRBV21-1	few	TRBJ2-7	NA	CAKLESEQYF	TGTGCCAAGCTGGAGAGCGAGCAGTACTTC
TRBV11-2	NA	TRBJ2-1	NA	CASSSKSSYNEQFF	TGTGCCAGCAGCTCGAAGAGCTCCTACAATGAGCAGTTCTTC
TRBV3-1	many	TRBJ1-2	NA	CASSQFGVPGYTF	TGTGCCAGCAGCCAATTCGGGGTACCTGGCTACACCTTC
TRBV12-3/TRBV12-4	NA	TRBJ1-2	NA	CASSLAGGIPNYGYTF	TGTGCCAGCAGTTTAGCCGGTGGCATACCTAACTATGGCTACACCTTC
TRBV10-3	NA	TRBJ2-7	NA	CAISESGTSREQYF	TGTGCCATCAGTGAGTCGGGGACGAGTCGGGAGCAGTACTTC
TRBV18	NA	TRBJ2-7	TRBD2	CASSKREGQNEQYF	TGTGCCAGCTCAAAGCGGGAGGGCCAGAACGAGCAGTACTTC
TRBV9	few	TRBJ2-5	TRBD2	CASSVGRGVGETQYF	TGTGCCAGCAGCGTAGGGCGGGGGGTTGGTGAGACCCAGTACTTC
TRBV5-5	NA	TRBJ2-2	TRBD2	CASTTGAAGGPIGELFF	TGTGCCAGCACCACCGGGGCAGCGGGAGGGCCAATCGGGGAGCTGTTTTTT
TRBV12-3/TRBV12-4	few	TRBJ2-2	NA	CASSYTRVTGELFF	TGTGCCAGCAGTTATACACGGGTTACCGGGGAGCTGTTTTTT
TRBV28	NA	TRBJ2-5	TRBD1	CASSLPQGWETQYF	TGTGCCAGCAGTTTACCACAGGGGTGGGAGACCCAGTACTTC
TRBV20-1	few	TRBJ1-1	NA	CSARLPAGNTEAFF	TGCAGTGCTAGATTACCCGCAGGGAACACTGAAGCTTTCTTT
TRBV2	NA	TRBJ2-1	NA	CASSGGGDEQFF	TGTGCCAGCAGTGGCGGGGGCGATGAGCAGTTCTTC
TRBV20-1	NA	TRBJ1-1	NA	CSARSPSPADTEAFF	TGCAGTGCTAGAAGTCCGAGCCCCGCCGACACTGAAGCTTTCTTT
TRBV7-9	few	TRBJ2-7	TRBD1	CASSHQGEAYEQYF	TGTGCCAGCAGCCACCAGGGGGAAGCTTACGAGCAGTACTTC
TRBV5-1	few	TRBJ1-2	NA	CASSLDLGGYTF	TGCGCCAGCAGCTTGGACCTGGGTGGCTACACCTTC
TRBV28	few	TRBJ2-1	NA	CASSLRASFSYNEQFF	TGTGCCAGCAGTTTGAGGGCTAGCTTCTCCTACAATGAGCAGTTCTTC
TRBV12-3/TRBV12-4	many	TRBJ2-7	TRBD2	CASSWGGGRTYEQYF	TGTGCCAGCAGCTGGGGGGGTGGGCGCACCTACGAGCAGTACTTC
TRBV24-1	NA	TRBJ2-1	TRBD2	CATGGGRAGNEQFF	TGTGCCACCGGGGGCGGGAGGGCCGGCAATGAGCAGTTCTTC
TRBV12-3/TRBV12-4	many	TRBJ2-1	NA	CASNTRNEQFF	TGTGCCAGCAATACAAGGAATGAGCAGTTCTTC
TRBV6-2/TRBV6-3	NA	TRBJ2-7	NA	CASSRPAIPGQYF	TGTGCCAGCAGCAGACCAGCAATCCCTGGTCAGTACTTC
TRBV2	few	TRBJ2-1	TRBD2	CASLETSGSLEQFF	TGTGCCAGCCTGGAGACTAGCGGGAGTTTAGAGCAGTTCTTC
TRBV18	few	TRBJ2-7	NA	CASSQIRDPYEQYF	TGTGCCAGCTCACAAATTAGGGATCCCTACGAGCAGTACTTC
TRBV7-9	few	TRBJ2-5	NA	CASSFRGEGTQETQYF	TGTGCCAGCAGCTTTCGAGGGGAAGGGACCCAAGAGACCCAGTACTTC
TRBV9	NA	TRBJ1-6	NA	CASSATWGANSPLHF	TGTGCCAGCAGCGCTACTTGGGGGGCGAATTCACCCCTCCACTTT
TRBV29-1	many	TRBJ2-5	NA	CSFADGQETQYF	TGCAGCTTCGCGGACGGCCAAGAGACCCAGTACTTC
TRBV11-2	few	TRBJ2-4	NA	CASSLSGINIQYF	TGTGCCAGCAGCTTATCAGGGATAAACATTCAGTACTTC